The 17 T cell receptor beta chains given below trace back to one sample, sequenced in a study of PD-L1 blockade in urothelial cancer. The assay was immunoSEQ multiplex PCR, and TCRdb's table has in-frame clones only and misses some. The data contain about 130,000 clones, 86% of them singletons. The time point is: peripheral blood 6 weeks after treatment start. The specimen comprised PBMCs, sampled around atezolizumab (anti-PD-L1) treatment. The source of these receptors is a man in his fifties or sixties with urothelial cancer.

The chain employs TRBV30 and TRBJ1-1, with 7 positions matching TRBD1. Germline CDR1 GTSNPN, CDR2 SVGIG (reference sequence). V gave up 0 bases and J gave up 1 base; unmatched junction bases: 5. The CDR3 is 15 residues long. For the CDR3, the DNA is TGTGCCTGGAGTGTATACAGGGGAGGGAACACTGAAGCTTTCTTT. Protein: CAWSVYRGGNTEAFF.

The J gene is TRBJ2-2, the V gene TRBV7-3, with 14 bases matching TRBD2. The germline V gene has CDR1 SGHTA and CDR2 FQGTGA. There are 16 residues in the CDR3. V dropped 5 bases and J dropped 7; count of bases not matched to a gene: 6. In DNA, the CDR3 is TGTGCCAGCAGCAGACCGGGACTAGCGGGAGTCGGGGAGCTGTTTTTT. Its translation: CASSRPGLAGVGELFF.

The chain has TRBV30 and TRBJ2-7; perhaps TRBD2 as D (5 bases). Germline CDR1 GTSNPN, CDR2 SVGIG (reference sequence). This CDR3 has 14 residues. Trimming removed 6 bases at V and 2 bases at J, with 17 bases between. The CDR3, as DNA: TGTGCCTGTCGGGGTCCACTGGGGACCTACGAGCAGTACTTC. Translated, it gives CACRGPLGTYEQYF.

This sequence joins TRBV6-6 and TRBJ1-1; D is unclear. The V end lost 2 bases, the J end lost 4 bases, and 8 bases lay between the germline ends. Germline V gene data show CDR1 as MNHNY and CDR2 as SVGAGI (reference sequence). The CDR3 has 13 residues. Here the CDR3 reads CASSYRGSTEAFF. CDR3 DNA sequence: TGTGCCAGCAGTTACCGCGGGAGCACTGAAGCTTTCTTT.

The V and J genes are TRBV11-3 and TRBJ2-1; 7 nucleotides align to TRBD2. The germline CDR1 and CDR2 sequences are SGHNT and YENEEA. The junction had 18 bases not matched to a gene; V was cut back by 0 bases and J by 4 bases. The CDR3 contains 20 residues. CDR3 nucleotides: TGTGCCAGCAGCTTAGAATCTCTAGCGGACCATTTAAGTAGGTACAATGAGCAGTTCTTC. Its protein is CASSLESLADHLSRYNEQFF.

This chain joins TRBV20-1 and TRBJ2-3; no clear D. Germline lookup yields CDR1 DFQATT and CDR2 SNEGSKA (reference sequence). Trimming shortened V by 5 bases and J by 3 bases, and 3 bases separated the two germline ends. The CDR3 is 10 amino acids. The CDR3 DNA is TGCAGTGCTGCGACAGATACGCAGTATTTT. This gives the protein CSAATDTQYF.

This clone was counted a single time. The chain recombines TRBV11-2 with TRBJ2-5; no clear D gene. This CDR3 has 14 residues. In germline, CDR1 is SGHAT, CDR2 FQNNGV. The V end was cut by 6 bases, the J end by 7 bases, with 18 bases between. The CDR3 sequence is CASSFPLARATQYF. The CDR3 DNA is TGTGCCAGCAGTTTCCCCTTGGCTAGAGCGACCCAGTACTTC.

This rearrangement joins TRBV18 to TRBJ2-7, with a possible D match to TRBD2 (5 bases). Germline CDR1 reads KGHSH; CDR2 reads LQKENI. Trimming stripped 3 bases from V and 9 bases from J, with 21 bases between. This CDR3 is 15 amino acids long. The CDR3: CASSPVPGTQLAQYF. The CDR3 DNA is TGTGCCAGCTCACCTGTTCCGGGAACCCAGTTAGCGCAGTACTTC.

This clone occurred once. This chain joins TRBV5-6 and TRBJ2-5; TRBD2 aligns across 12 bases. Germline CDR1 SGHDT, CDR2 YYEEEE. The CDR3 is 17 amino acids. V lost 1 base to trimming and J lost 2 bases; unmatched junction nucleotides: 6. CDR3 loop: CASSLTPSGRGQETQYF. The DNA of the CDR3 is TGTGCCAGCAGCTTGACTCCTAGCGGGAGGGGTCAAGAGACCCAGTACTTC.

The CDR3 loop reads CASSLTAGRGPQHF. The CDR3 region has the DNA TGTGCCAGCAGTTTAACGGCAGGCCGTGGGCCCCAGCATTTT. This chain uses TRBV28 with TRBJ1-5; D unclear. The V end lost 2 bases, the J end lost 9 bases, and 14 bases lay between the germline ends. Germline V gene data show CDR1 as MDHEN and CDR2 as SYDVKM. The CDR3 covers 14 residues.

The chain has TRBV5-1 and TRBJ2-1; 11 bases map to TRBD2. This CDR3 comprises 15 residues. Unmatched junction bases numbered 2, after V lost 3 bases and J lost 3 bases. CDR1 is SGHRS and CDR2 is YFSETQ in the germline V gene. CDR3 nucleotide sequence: TGCGCCAGCAGCTCCGGGACTAGCGGCTACAATGAGCAGTTCTTC. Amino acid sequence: CASSSGTSGYNEQFF.

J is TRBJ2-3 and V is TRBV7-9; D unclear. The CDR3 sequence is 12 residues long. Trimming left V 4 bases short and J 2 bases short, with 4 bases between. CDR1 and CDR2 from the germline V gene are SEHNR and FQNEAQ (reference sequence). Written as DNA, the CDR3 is TGTGCCAGCAGCTCTGTCACAGATACGCAGTATTTT. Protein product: CASSSVTDTQYF.

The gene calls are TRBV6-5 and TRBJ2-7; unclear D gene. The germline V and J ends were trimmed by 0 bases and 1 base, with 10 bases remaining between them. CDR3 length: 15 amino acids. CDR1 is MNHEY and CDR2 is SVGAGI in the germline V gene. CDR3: CASSYSGTGSYEQYF. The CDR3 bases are TGTGCCAGCAGTTACTCTGGCACCGGGTCCTACGAGCAGTACTTC.

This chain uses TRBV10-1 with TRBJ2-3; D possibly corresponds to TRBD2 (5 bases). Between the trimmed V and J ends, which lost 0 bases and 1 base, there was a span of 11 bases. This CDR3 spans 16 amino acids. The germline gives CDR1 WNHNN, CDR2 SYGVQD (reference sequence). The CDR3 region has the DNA TGCGCCAGCAGTGAGTCGGTGGGAGCGGGCACAGATACGCAGTATTTT. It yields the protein CASSESVGAGTDTQYF.

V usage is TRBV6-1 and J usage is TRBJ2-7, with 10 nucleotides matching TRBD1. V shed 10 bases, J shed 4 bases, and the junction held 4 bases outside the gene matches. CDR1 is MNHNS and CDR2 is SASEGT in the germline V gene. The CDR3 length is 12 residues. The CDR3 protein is CATRDRGYEQYF. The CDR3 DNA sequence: TGTGCCACCAGGGACAGGGGTTACGAGCAGTACTTC.

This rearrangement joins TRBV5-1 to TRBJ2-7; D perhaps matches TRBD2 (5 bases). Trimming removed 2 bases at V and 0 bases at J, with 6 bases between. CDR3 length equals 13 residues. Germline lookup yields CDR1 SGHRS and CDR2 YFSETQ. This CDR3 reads CASSLGSSYEQYF. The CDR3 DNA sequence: TGCGCCAGCAGCTTAGGGAGCTCCTACGAGCAGTACTTC.

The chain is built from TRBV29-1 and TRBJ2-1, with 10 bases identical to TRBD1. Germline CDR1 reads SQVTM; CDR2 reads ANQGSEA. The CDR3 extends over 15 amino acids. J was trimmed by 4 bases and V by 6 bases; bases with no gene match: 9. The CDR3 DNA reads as TGCAGCGTAGGAGGGCGGGACAGGGGATACAATGAGCAGTTCTTC. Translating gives CSVGGRDRGYNEQFF.